This T cell receptor beta chain was recorded in a study of shared clonotypes between healthy human individuals. TCRdb's table, derived via immunoSEQ multiplex PCR, lists solely in-frame clones and lacks some. The table lists about 1,900,000 clones, roughly 95% of them singletons. Note on this clone: Its cognate antigen is unknown.

CDR3 length: 13 amino acids. V lost 5 bases to trimming and J lost 1 base; unmatched junction nucleotides: 0. From germline, CDR1 is MDHEN and CDR2 SYDVKM. Terminally differentiated effector memory CD45RA+ cells were excluded by CCR7 positive selection of CD45RO-negative cells. Findings of the study overall: As a rule, naive subsets had a larger estimated richness than memory subsets.

The rearrangement links TRBV28 to TRBJ1-1; TRBD1 matches at 8 bases. The sample taken for sequencing was naive CD8+ T cells sorted from blood. This clonotype was sampled from a man aged 18 to 35 in good health. The CDR3 DNA reads TGTGCCAGCAGTGGACAGGGGAACACTGAAGCTTTCTTT. Translating gives CASSGQGNTEAFF.